This T cell receptor (beta chain) derives from a study of cytomegalovirus exposure and HLA in healthy donors. Study outcomes and limitations: While the bulk of TCR sequences proved rare, some public TCRs turned up in many donors.

With regard to this clone: Its specificity is not known.

The method was immunoSEQ multiplex PCR; TCRdb's version includes in-frame clones alone and lacks a portion of them. This table holds 45,000 to 60,000 clones, 93% found once. The length of the CDR3 is 14 residues. Unmatched junction bases numbered 5, after V lost 5 bases and J lost 5 bases. Germline assignment: CDR1 SNHLY and CDR2 FYNNEI. The receptor comes from a woman aged 18-29 years in good health and CMV-seronegative. The chain has TRBV2 and TRBJ1-5, with TRBD1 matching 8 bases. The sequencing sample was made of PBMCs. This CDR3 reads CASSSTGVDQPQHF. CDR3 nucleotides: TGTGCCAGCAGTTCGACAGGGGTAGATCAGCCCCAGCATTTT.